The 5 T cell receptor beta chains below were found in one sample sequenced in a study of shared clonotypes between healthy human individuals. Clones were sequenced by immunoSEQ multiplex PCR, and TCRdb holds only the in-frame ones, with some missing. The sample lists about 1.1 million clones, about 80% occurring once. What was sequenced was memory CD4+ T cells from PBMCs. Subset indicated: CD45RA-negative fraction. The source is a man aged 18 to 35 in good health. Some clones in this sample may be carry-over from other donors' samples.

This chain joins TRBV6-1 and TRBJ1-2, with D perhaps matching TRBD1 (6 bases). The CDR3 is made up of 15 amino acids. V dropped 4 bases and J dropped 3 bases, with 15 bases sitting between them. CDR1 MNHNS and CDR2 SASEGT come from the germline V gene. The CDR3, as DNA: TGTGCCAGCAGTGTCTCGTTACAGGGAGACTATGGCTACACCTTC. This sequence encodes CASSVSLQGDYGYTF.

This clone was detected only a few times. Written as DNA, the CDR3 is TGTGCCAGTAGTATAGACTCAGCGGGACAAGAGACCCAGTACTTC. This gives the protein CASSIDSAGQETQYF. The chain recombines TRBV19 with TRBJ2-5; 7 bases are a match to TRBD2. Germline V gives CDR1 LNHDA, CDR2 SQIVND (reference sequence). Trimming took 0 bases from V and 2 from J; bases not matched to a gene: 3. The length of the CDR3 is 15 residues.

CDR3 DNA: TGTGCCAGCAGTCCGGGACAGGGGCCCCACGAGCAGTACTTC. This gives the protein CASSPGQGPHEQYF. This rearrangement joins TRBV28 to TRBJ2-5; 10 nucleotides agree with TRBD1. Near its end, the DNA agrees better with TRBJ2-7, so the J call may be wrong. Per the germline V gene, CDR1 is MDHEN and CDR2 is SYDVKM. The CDR3 extends over 14 amino acids.

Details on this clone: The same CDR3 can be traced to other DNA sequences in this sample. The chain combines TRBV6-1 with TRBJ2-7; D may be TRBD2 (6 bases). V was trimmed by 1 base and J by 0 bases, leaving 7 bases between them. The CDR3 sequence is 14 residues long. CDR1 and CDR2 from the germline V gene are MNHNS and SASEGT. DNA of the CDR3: TGTGCCAGCAGTGAAGGGGGGGTCTCCTACGAGCAGTACTTC. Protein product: CASSEGGVSYEQYF.

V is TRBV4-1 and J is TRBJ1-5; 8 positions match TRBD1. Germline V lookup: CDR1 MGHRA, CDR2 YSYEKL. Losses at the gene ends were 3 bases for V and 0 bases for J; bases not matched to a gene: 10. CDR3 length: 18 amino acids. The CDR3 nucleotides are TGCGCCAGCAGCCAGAAAGGGACAGGAGAATATAGCAATCAGCCCCAGCATTTT. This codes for CASSQKGTGEYSNQPQHF.